The entry below gives a single T cell receptor (beta chain) sequence along with its context. Its specificity is not known. At the DNA level, this CDR3 is encoded by other sequences in the same sample as well. The length of the CDR3 is 15 residues. CDR1 and CDR2 from the germline V gene are LNHDA and SQIVND (reference sequence). Trimming cost V 4 bases and J 4 bases, with 11 bases left between them. These data belong to a study of shared clonotypes between healthy human individuals. Overall study results and limits: Generally, naive subsets came out with larger estimated richness than memory subsets.

The table came from immunoSEQ multiplex PCR; TCRdb's copy has only in-frame clones and leaves some out. Of around 1.1 million clones listed, around 77% are singletons. This clonotype was sampled from a man between 18 and 29 years old in good health. Some clones in this sample may be carry-over from other donors' samples. The chain is built from TRBV19 and TRBJ2-6; D is perhaps TRBD2 (6 bases). Sequenced input: memory CD4+ T cells from PBMCs. Subset specified: CD45RA-negative fraction. CDR3 loop: CASSTGVSGANVLTF. The CDR3 nucleotides read TGTGCCAGTAGTACGGGGGTATCAGGGGCCAACGTCCTGACTTTC.